These 11 T cell receptor beta chains were all obtained from the same sample, sequenced in a study of blood T cell repertoires in COVID-19 (dated by TCRdb to between 2020 and 2021). Library preparation employed the immunoSEQ multiplex PCR assay. TCRdb provides this immuneACCESS table in a form limited to in-frame rearrangements. Some clones are lacking; in checked studies, under half of them reflect an unresolved V gene, and why the rest are absent is not known. This sample lists 200,000 to 300,000 clones; over 75% were detected once. Clones ranked in the top ten supply 1.5% to 2% of the sample. Source material: peripheral blood. The origin of the receptors is a man aged 25 to 45 who had recovered from COVID-19.

The chain has TRBV7-9 and TRBJ1-4; possibly TRBD1 for D (6 bases). The CDR3 covers 16 residues. The V and J ends lost 5 bases and 4 bases respectively, with 17 bases between them. Germline CDR1 reads SEHNR; CDR2 reads FQNEAQ (reference sequence). The CDR3: CASSAPQTGINEKLFF. In nucleotides, the CDR3 is TGTGCCAGCAGCGCCCCCCAAACAGGGATTAATGAAAAACTGTTTTTT.

This sequence joins TRBV7-3 and TRBJ1-1; D is perhaps TRBD1 (5 bases). CDR3 length: 13 residues. V was trimmed by 5 bases and J by 0 bases, leaving 7 bases between them. CDR1 and CDR2 from the germline V gene are SGHTA and FQGTGA. The CDR3 bases are TGTGCCAGCAGCCCACAGGTGAACACTGAAGCTTTCTTT. Its protein is CASSPQVNTEAFF. The full variable domain, completed using reference TRBV7-3 and TRBJ1-1, is GAGVSQTPSNKVTEKGKYVELRCDPISGHTALYWYRQSLGQGPEFLIYFQGTGAADDSGLPNDRFFAVRPEGSVSTLKIQRTERGDSAVYLCASSPQVNTEAFFGQGTRLTVV.

This clone was seen repeatedly, ten times or more. This chain links TRBV21-1 with TRBJ2-2; the listed D gene, TRBD1, was not tested against the DNA. TRBV21-1 counts as a pseudogene. There are 17 residues in the CDR3. The CDR3 DNA is TGTGCCAGCAGCAAAAGTCCCCGGCAGGGATTATCCGGGGAGCTGTTTTTT. Protein product: CASSKSPRQGLSGELFF.

The chain carries TRBV10-2 and TRBJ1-6, with 10 bases aligning to TRBD1. Germline V lookup: CDR1 WSHSY, CDR2 SAAADI. After removal of 3 bases from V and 14 bases from J, the junction contained 16 bases not matched to a gene. The CDR3 totals 17 residues. This chain's CDR3 is CASSDRPGTGDILTLHF. The DNA for the CDR3 is TGCGCCAGCAGTGATCGTCCCGGGACAGGGGATATTCTGACCCTCCACTTT.

This rearrangement joins TRBV18 to TRBJ1-5, with TRBD1 identical over 10 bases. With 6 bases clipped from V and 2 bases from J, the junction kept 4 bases outside the gene matches. The CDR3 covers 15 residues. Germline assignment: CDR1 KGHSH and CDR2 LQKENI. Here the CDR3 reads CASSSTGGGNQPQHF. The CDR3 DNA reads as TGTGCCAGCTCGTCGACAGGGGGCGGCAATCAGCCCCAGCATTTT.

V usage is TRBV7-7 and J usage is TRBJ2-2; 9 bases match TRBD1. Trimming cost V 5 bases and J 7 bases; bases outside gene matches: 8. Germline lookup yields CDR1 SSHAT and CDR2 FNYEAQ (reference sequence). The CDR3 spans 15 residues. DNA for the CDR3: TGTGCCAGCAGCCCCCGGACAGGGGACGGCGGGGAGCTGTTTTTT. Amino acids: CASSPRTGDGGELFF.

The chain couples TRBV11-2 to TRBJ1-2; 9 nucleotides line up with TRBD1. CDR1 SGHAT and CDR2 FQNNGV come from the germline V gene. The CDR3 consists of 13 residues. V dropped 7 bases and J dropped 4; count of bases not matched to a gene: 4. The CDR3 loop reads CASTRQGGYGYTF. The CDR3 nucleotides are TGTGCCAGCACCCGACAGGGGGGCTATGGCTACACCTTC. The full variable domain, completed using reference TRBV11-2 and TRBJ1-2, is EAGVAQSPRYKIIEKRQSVAFWCNPISGHATLYWYQQILGQGPKLLIQFQNNGVVDDSQLPKDRFSAERLKGVDSTLKIQPAKLEDSAVYLCASTRQGGYGYTFGSGTRLTVV.

This chain uses TRBV4-1 with TRBJ2-2, with 9 bases matching TRBD2. Germline values: CDR1 MGHRA, CDR2 YSYEKL. V was pared by 3 bases and J by 5 bases, with 4 bases of the junction left unmatched. This CDR3 region has 15 residues. The CDR3 here is CASSQRGGRTGELFF. Written as DNA, the CDR3 is TGCGCCAGCAGCCAGCGGGGGGGCCGAACCGGGGAGCTGTTTTTT.

The chain uses TRBV29-1 and TRBJ2-7; 8 bases are shared with TRBD1. Germline-derived CDR1 and CDR2 are SQVTM and ANQGSEA. The CDR3 covers 12 residues. The J segment lost 2 bases and the V segment lost 6 bases, leaving 3 bases of the junction unmatched. Here the CDR3 reads CSVGQGTYEQYF. CDR3 coding DNA: TGCAGCGTCGGACAGGGCACCTACGAGCAGTACTTC.

The chain uses TRBV7-9 and TRBJ2-5; 7 nucleotides line up with TRBD1. Looked up from germline, CDR1 is SEHNR and CDR2 is FQNEAQ (reference sequence). Germline trimming cut 2 bases from V and 1 base from J; bases unmatched to any gene: 4. The CDR3 contains 15 residues. CDR3 residues: CASSLLQGTQETQYF. The CDR3 DNA is TGTGCCAGCAGCTTATTACAGGGGACCCAAGAGACCCAGTACTTC.

This chain connects TRBV7-3 to TRBJ1-5; 7 positions match TRBD1. The CDR3 loop spans 14 amino acids. The germline V gene encodes CDR1 SGHTA and CDR2 FQGTGA. V lost 5 bases to trimming and J lost 5 bases; unmatched junction nucleotides: 6. The chain's CDR3 is CASSLGQAHQPQHF. The CDR3 DNA reads as TGTGCCAGCAGCCTAGGACAGGCCCATCAGCCCCAGCATTTT.